This T cell receptor (beta chain) was documented in a study of shared clonotypes between healthy human individuals. The germline CDR1 and CDR2 sequences are MNHEY and SMNVEV (reference sequence). Unmatched junction bases numbered 2, after V lost 4 bases and J lost 5 bases. The CDR3 is made up of 15 amino acids. This clone was counted a single time. Other DNA variants within this sample encode the same CDR3. Generated by immunoSEQ multiplex PCR, the TCRdb table keeps only in-frame clones and is missing some. Of about 750,000 clones listed, 80% to 95% are singletons. Cells designated naive CD8 were CD45RO-negative and were positively selected for CCR7, with terminally differentiated effector memory CD45RA+ cells excluded.

The rearrangement uses TRBV27 and TRBJ2-1, with TRBD2 matching 13 bases. Sequences were obtained from naive CD8+ T cells sorted from blood. The source of this sequence is a man younger than 45 in good health. The CDR3 nucleotides are TGTGCCAGCAGTTCCGGGACTAGCGGGAACAATGAGCAGTTCTTC. Protein product: CASSSGTSGNNEQFF.